This entry describes one TCR beta chain. Its antigen is currently not known. Nothing much larger sits one base from this clone, and base qualities are not available. This sample was included in a study of regulatory T cells in long-lasting Graves disease listed by TCRdb under 2021. In terms of the full investigation: Persistent Graves' disease was defined as persistently positive TSH receptor autoantibodies together with antithyroid drug treatment for over 5 years. Patients with persistent Graves' disease were compared with patients with newly diagnosed Graves' disease using TCR sequencing and RNA sequencing of peripheral blood. A total of some 35 samples underwent TCR sequencing, from roughly 13 patients with persistent Graves' disease and 20 or so patients with newly diagnosed Graves' disease. Persistent Graves' disease patients in the clinical cohort had taken antithyroid drugs for roughly ten years on average. The study was registered as a clinical trial and conducted in China. Study-wide findings and limitations: Only the TCR beta chain was sequenced and analyzed. The authors noted that the small sample size was a limitation that may lower accuracy. Compared with newly diagnosed patients, patients with persistent Graves' disease had lower TCR Shannon entropy and fewer highly expanded clones, which suggests clonal expansion. A larger number of public clonotypes was shared among persistent patients (more than 2,500) than among newly diagnosed patients (approximately 930). The study examined only peripheral blood because the primary lesion, thyroid tissue, could not be accessed.

The library was obtained by multiplex PCR. Instrument used: Illumina HiSeq 4000. CDR3 regions were amplified by Arm-PCR with iRepertoire HTBI primers to construct TCR beta libraries. PCR products were gel purified before sequencing. Per the authors' processing: A total of fewer than 65 TRBV and some 15 TRBJ segments were identified across samples and were used for gene usage analysis of CDR3 amino acid clonotypes. COPE and FqMerger were used to merge the filtered high-quality paired reads into contigs. BLAST was used to align contigs to the IMGT TRBV, TRBD and TRBJ reference genes, and CDR3 was defined following IMGT. Clonotypes above 0.1% frequency were classified as highly expanded clones. Shannon entropy was used to measure repertoire diversity, and the Gini coefficient was used to measure V-J evenness. A clonotype found in more than one individual was treated as public. TCRdb redid the processing of the public reads, applying fastp at Q25 and MiXCR, and retained in-frame beta chains. Entries that share a CDR3 protein sequence are merged under the most common genes and DNA. The V and J calls come from TCRdb's annotation, not from the publication. The sample table holds 600,000 to 800,000 distinct CDR3 sequences, of which 25% to 30% were seen once. Of the sample, about 40% falls within the top ten clones.

The time point label corresponds to: persistent/refractory GD, antithyroid drugs over 5 years with positive TRAb. For both TCR sequencing and RNA sequencing, RNA was extracted from PBMCs using TRIzol. The diagnosis of Graves' disease followed American Thyroid Association guidelines. Recruitment of patients was carried out at an endocrinology department in Xi'an, China. From each patient, approximately 10 milliliters of peripheral blood was collected into an EDTA anticoagulant tube. Ficoll Paque Plus density gradient separation was used to isolate PBMCs, and no additional T cell sorting was done. An Agilent 2100 Bioanalyzer and agarose gel were used to assess RNA quality, and a NanoDrop 2000 was used to measure RNA concentration. The TCR originated in a female donor with Graves disease. The sample consisted of peripheral blood mononuclear cells (PBMCs), taken when the disease was refractory, from a patient treated with antithyroid drugs.

The CDR3 is CASRVSGRRETQYF. The DNA reads TGTGCCAGCAGGGTAAGCGGGAGACGTGAGACCCAGTACTTC. The sequence joins TRBV27 to TRBJ2-5, with TRBD2 matching 8 junction bases. V has 6 bases trimmed and J has 5 bases trimmed; junction bases matching no gene number 8. The CDR3 has 14 amino acids, counting the end cysteine and phenylalanine. Of all the DNA, just the CDR3 is kept, 42 bases in frame from base 1. The germline V gene (reference sequence) specifies MNHEY as CDR1 and SMNVEV as CDR2.